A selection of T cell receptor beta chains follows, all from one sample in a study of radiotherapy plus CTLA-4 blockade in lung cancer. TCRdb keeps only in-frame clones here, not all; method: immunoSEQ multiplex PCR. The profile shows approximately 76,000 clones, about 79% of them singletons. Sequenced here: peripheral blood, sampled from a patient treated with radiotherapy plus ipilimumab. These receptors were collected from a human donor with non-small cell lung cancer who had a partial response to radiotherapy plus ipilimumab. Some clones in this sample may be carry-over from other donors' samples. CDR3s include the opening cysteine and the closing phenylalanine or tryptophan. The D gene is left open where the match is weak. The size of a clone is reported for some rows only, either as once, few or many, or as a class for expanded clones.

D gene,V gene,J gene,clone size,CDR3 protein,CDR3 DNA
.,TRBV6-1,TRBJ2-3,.,CASSEGATDTQYF,TGTGCCAGCAGTGAAGGGGCGACAGATACGCAGTATTTT
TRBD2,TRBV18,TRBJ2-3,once,CASSPQALRAGGDTQYF,TGTGCCAGCTCACCACAGGCGCTGCGAGCGGGAGGAGATACGCAGTATTTT
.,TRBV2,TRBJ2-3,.,CASRGNRVTLDTQYF,TGTGCCAGCAGGGGAAACAGGGTGACGCTAGATACGCAGTATTTT
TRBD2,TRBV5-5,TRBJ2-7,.,CASSWGLAGGSHEQYF,TGTGCCAGCAGCTGGGGACTAGCGGGAGGGTCCCACGAGCAGTACTTC
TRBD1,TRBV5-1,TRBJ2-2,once,CASSSDREGELFF,TGCGCCAGCAGCTCCGACAGGGAGGGGGAGCTGTTTTTT
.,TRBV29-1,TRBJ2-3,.,CSVDSTGVNTQYF,TGCAGCGTGGACTCGACCGGCGTGAATACGCAGTATTTT
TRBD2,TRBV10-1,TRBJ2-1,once,CASSEGGTSSEQFF,TGCGCCAGCAGTGAGGGGGGGACTAGCAGTGAGCAGTTCTTC
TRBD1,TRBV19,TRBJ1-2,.,CASMGGWTGGLSYGYTF,TGTGCCAGTATGGGGGGCTGGACAGGGGGCTTGAGCTATGGCTACACCTTC
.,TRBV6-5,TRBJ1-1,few,CASSYSAGGEGAFF,TGTGCCAGCAGTTACTCTGCGGGCGGAGAGGGAGCTTTCTTT
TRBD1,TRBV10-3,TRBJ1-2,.,CAISGTPPQGAGNYGYTF,TGTGCCATCAGCGGTACCCCACCACAGGGGGCAGGAAACTATGGCTACACCTTC
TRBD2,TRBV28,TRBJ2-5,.,CASSPLLSGGSETQYF,TGTGCCAGCAGTCCGCTACTTAGCGGGGGCTCGGAGACCCAGTACTTC
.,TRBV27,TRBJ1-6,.,CASTPSPPLHF,TGTGCCAGCACTCCCTCCCCCCCCCTCCACTTT
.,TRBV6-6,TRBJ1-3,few,CASSTDTSSGNTIYF,TGTGCCAGCAGCACGGACACGAGCTCTGGAAACACCATATATTTT
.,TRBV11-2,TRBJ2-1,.,CASSPYRRGLYNEQFF,TGTGCCAGCAGCCCCTACCGGCGGGGGCTATACAATGAGCAGTTCTTC
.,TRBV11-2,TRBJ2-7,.,CASSTGAGMYEQYF,TGTGCCAGCAGCACCGGCGCAGGGATGTACGAGCAGTACTTC
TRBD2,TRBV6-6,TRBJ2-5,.,CASSSGTSGIQETQYF,TGTGCCAGCAGCTCCGGGACTAGCGGGATTCAAGAGACCCAGTACTTC
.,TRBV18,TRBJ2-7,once,CASSPAQGYEQYF,TGTGCCAGCTCACCGGCGCAGGGCTACGAGCAGTACTTC